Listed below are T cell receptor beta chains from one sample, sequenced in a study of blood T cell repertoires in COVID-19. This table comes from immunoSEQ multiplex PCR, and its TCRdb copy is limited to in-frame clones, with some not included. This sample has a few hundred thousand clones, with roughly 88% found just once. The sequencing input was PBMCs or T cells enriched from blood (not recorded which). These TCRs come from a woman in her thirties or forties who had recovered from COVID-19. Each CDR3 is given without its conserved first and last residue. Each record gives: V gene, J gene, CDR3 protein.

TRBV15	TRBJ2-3	ATSRDRTVITDTQY
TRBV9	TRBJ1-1	ASSGTTGVNTEAF
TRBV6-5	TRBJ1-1	ASSYKGFDTEAF
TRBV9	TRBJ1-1	ASSVNSNTEAF
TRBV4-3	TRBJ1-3	ASSQDGGTGNTIY
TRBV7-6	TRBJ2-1	ASSLDHPGQGARNEQF
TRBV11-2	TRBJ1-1	ASNRGRVTEAF
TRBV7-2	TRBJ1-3	ASTPGVSSGNTIY
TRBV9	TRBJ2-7	ASSGDTYSYEQY
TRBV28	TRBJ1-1	ASSPTGLNTEAF
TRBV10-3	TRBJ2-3	AISARTGSTDTQY
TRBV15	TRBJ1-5	ATSRRLRQGEYQPQH
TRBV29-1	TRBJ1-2	SVVPGDGYT
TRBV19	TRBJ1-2	ASSIGGAGSNYGYT
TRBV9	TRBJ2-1	ASSERPSYNEQF
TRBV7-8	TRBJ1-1	ASSPGELNTEAF
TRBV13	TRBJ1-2	ASSLQGAGGYT
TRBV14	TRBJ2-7	ASSRRSGAYEQY
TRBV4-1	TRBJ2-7	ASSQGGYEQY
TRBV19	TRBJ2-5	ASRKNRYQETQY
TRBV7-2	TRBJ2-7	ASSLNSGAYEQY
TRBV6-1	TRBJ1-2	ASSEARQSNYGYT
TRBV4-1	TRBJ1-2	ASSQIAGSEDNYGYT
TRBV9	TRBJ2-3	ASSVVSRDTQY
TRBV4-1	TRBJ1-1	ASSQGRPNGRKNTEAF
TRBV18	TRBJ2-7	ASSPPSVSEQY